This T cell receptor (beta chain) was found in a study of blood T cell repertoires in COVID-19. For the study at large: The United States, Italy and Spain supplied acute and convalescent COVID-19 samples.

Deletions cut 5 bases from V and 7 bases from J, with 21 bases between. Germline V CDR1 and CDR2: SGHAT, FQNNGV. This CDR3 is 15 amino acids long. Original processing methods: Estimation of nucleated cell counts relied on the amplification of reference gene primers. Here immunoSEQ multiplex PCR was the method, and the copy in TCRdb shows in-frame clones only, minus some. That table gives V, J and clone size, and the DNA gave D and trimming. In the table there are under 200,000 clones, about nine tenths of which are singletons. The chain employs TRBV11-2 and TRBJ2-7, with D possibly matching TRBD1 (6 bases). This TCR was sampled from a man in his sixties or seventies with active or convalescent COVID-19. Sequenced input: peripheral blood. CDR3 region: CASSQTGTPLREQYF. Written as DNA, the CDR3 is TGTGCCAGCAGCCAGACCGGGACACCCCTGAGAGAGCAGTACTTC.